The 18 T cell receptor beta chains listed next were all sequenced from one sample in a study of beta chain features in type 1 diabetes. These receptors' targets are unknown. Findings of the study overall: For Type 1 diabetes patients, all four CD4+ subsets carried TCRB CDR3s that were moderately but significantly shorter.

Investigators reverse transcribed all isolated RNA, so they sequenced expressed TCRB transcripts. The table came from immunoSEQ multiplex PCR; TCRdb's copy has only in-frame clones and leaves some out. This repertoire shows hundreds of thousands of clones, around 9.7% found once; its top ten account for 0.9% to 1.1%. Sequenced sample: central memory CD4+ T cells from blood. These TCRs come from a man aged 25-40 years with type 1 diabetes.

This clone was picked up a small number of times. V and J are TRBV7-2 and TRBJ2-4; 8 bases line up with TRBD2. V shed 5 bases and J 11 bases; nucleotides not matched to a gene: 8. The CDR3 has 13 amino acids. Germline lookup yields CDR1 SGHTA and CDR2 FQGNSA. Here the CDR3 reads CASSPESGGVQYF. DNA for the CDR3: TGTGCCAGCAGCCCAGAAAGCGGGGGCGTTCAGTACTTC.

This clone was seen only a few times. Other DNA sequences within the sample encode an identical CDR3. This chain links TRBV5-1 with TRBJ1-5, with 12 bases matching TRBD1. This CDR3 is built from 16 residues. Germline CDR1 reads SGHRS; CDR2 reads YFSETQ. J lost 7 bases, V lost 0 bases, and 5 bases had no gene match. CDR3 region: CASSLDGTGGGQPQHF. CDR3 sequence (DNA): TGCGCCAGCAGCTTGGATGGGACAGGGGGCGGACAGCCCCAGCATTTT.

This clone was detected many times. The CDR3 spells CASSVATEDNEQFF. CDR3 DNA: TGTGCCAGCAGCGTAGCGACCGAAGACAATGAGCAGTTCTTC. V gene TRBV9 combines with J gene TRBJ2-1; D not resolved. Germline V gene data show CDR1 as SGDLS and CDR2 as YYNGEE. CDR3 length equals 14 residues. V was cut by 0 bases and J by 5 bases, with 9 bases left in between.

This clone showed up just a few times. The chain combines TRBV9 with TRBJ1-4, with TRBD1 identical over 8 bases. Germline V CDR1 and CDR2: SGDLS, YYNGEE. The CDR3 has 12 amino acids. V shed 3 bases and J 10 bases; nucleotides not matched to a gene: 2. The CDR3 sequence is CASSAGGGKLFF. The CDR3, as DNA: TGTGCCAGCAGCGCAGGGGGCGGAAAACTGTTTTTT.

The CDR3: CASSYLGTGQFF. CDR3 in DNA: TGTGCCAGCAGTTACCTTGGGACAGGGCAGTTCTTC. J is TRBJ2-1 and V is TRBV6-5, with TRBD1 matching over 8 bases. This CDR3 has 12 residues. J was trimmed by 12 bases and V by 2 bases; bases with no gene match: 3. Germline V gives CDR1 MNHEY, CDR2 SVGAGI.

This clone was seen at least ten times. The V gene is TRBV18, the J gene TRBJ1-3; D remains unclear. V was clipped by 2 bases and J by 3 bases, with 5 bases between them. This CDR3 contains 13 residues. CDR1 and CDR2 (germline): KGHSH, LQKENI. Written as DNA, the CDR3 is TGTGCCAGCTCACCAAACTATGGAAACACCATATATTTT. As protein: CASSPNYGNTIYF.

The table lists this clone with a few counts. This chain uses TRBV25-1 with TRBJ2-5; no clear D gene. V was clipped by 8 bases and J by 4 bases, with 11 bases between them. CDR3 length equals 12 residues. Germline V gives CDR1 MGHDK, CDR2 SYGVNS. This chain's CDR3 is CASSSAGETQYF. In DNA form, the CDR3 reads TGTGCCAGCTCCTCAGCAGGAGAGACCCAGTACTTC.

This clone was observed a handful of times. The chain employs TRBV11-2 and TRBJ1-2, with D maybe TRBD1 (5 bases). Germline assignment: CDR1 SGHAT and CDR2 FQNNGV. Trimming shortened V by 5 bases and J by 10 bases, and 14 bases separated the two germline ends. This CDR3 comprises 12 residues. CDR3 in DNA: TGTGCCAGCAGCCGGGTAGGGACCCCCTACACCTTC. It codes for CASSRVGTPYTF.

The chain has TRBV6-5 and TRBJ1-2; the match to TRBD1 covers 11 bases. Looked up from germline, CDR1 is MNHEY and CDR2 is SVGAGI. This CDR3 is built from 15 residues. The ends lost 2 bases at V and 3 bases at J; junction bases unmatched: 2. This CDR3 is CASSYPGQGDYGYTF. CDR3 nucleotides: TGTGCCAGCAGTTACCCGGGACAGGGGGACTATGGCTACACCTTC.

The rearrangement joins TRBV29-1 to TRBJ2-5; the D is unclear. V was cut by 2 bases and J by 5 bases, with 12 bases left in between. The CDR3 runs 13 residues. Germline lookup yields CDR1 SQVTM and CDR2 ANQGSEA. CDR3 nucleotide sequence: TGCAGCGTTGAAAACTGGAGTGCCGAGACCCAGTACTTC. Translated: CSVENWSAETQYF.

This clone was found a few times. J is TRBJ2-3 and V is TRBV5-4; 8 nucleotides match TRBD1. With 0 bases clipped from V and 6 bases from J, the junction kept 6 bases outside the gene matches. Germline CDR1 and CDR2: SGHNT and YYREEE (reference sequence). The CDR3 contains 15 residues. The CDR3 DNA reads as TGTGCCAGCAGCTTGGGTGGGACAGGAGTGGATACGCAGTATTTT. Residues: CASSLGGTGVDTQYF.

This clone was observed a few times. This rearrangement joins TRBV11-2 to TRBJ2-1, with TRBD2 identical over 13 bases. V was clipped by 8 bases and J by 0 bases; unmatched bases: 4. Germline-derived CDR1 and CDR2 are SGHAT and FQNNGV. The length of the CDR3 is 16 residues. This CDR3 reads CASGLAGVGSYNEQFF. CDR3 coding DNA: TGTGCCAGCGGACTAGCGGGGGTGGGCTCCTACAATGAGCAGTTCTTC.

The genes are TRBV20-1 and TRBJ2-7; 7 bases are a match to TRBD1. The CDR3 consists of 11 residues. Germline-derived CDR1 and CDR2 are DFQATT and SNEGSKA (reference sequence). The junction had 2 bases not matched to a gene; V was cut back by 3 bases and J by 6 bases. The CDR3 loop is CSASGTVEQYF. For the CDR3, the DNA is TGCAGTGCTAGCGGGACAGTCGAGCAGTACTTC.

The chain links TRBV14 to TRBJ1-2; D call uncertain. The CDR3 has 13 amino acids. Germline V gives CDR1 SGHDN, CDR2 FVKESK. Trimming took off 0 bases at V and 4 bases at J, with 6 bases between the two ends. The CDR3 DNA sequence: TGTGCCAGCAGCCAAGATCCCGCCTATGGCTACACCTTC. It codes for CASSQDPAYGYTF.

The chain joins TRBV5-1 to TRBJ2-7; D possibly uses TRBD1 or TRBD2 (7 bases each). Germline CDR1 is SGHRS and CDR2 is YFSETQ. V lost 7 bases to trimming and J lost 4 bases, with 15 bases between them. The CDR3 contains 13 residues. The CDR3 loop is CASQLQGGYEQYF. Here the CDR3 DNA reads TGCGCCAGCCAGCTCCAGGGGGGGTACGAGCAGTACTTC.

This chain links TRBV5-1 with TRBJ2-5, with 10 bases lining up with TRBD2. The germline V gene has CDR1 SGHRS and CDR2 YFSETQ. Trimming cost V 2 bases and J 5 bases; bases outside gene matches: 9. The CDR3 extends over 16 amino acids. CDR3 in DNA: TGCGCCAGCAGCTTTCAAAGCGGGGGGGCCGGGGAGACCCAGTACTTC. Translated, it gives CASSFQSGGAGETQYF. Together with reference TRBV5-1 and TRBJ2-5, the CDR3 gives the full variable domain: KAGVTQTPRYLIKTRGQQVTLSCSPISGHRSVSWYQQTPGQGLQFLFEYFSETQRNKGNFPGRFSGRQFSNSRSEMNVSTLELGDSALYLCASSFQSGGAGETQYFGPGTRLLVL.

The J gene is TRBJ2-3, the V gene TRBV2; 12 bases are shared with TRBD2. The V gene's germline CDR1 is SNHLY and CDR2 FYNNEI. This CDR3 has 15 residues. V was pared by 4 bases and J by 2 bases, with 1 base of the junction left unmatched. The CDR3 DNA is TGTGCCAGCAGTGGGACTAGCGGGACCACAGATACGCAGTATTTT. Translated, it gives CASSGTSGTTDTQYF.

This clone was counted a few times. The rearrangement links TRBV4-3 to TRBJ1-6; 7 bases fit TRBD1. The CDR3 has 14 amino acids. Germline loops: CDR1 LGHNA, CDR2 YSLEER. Trimming removed 5 bases from V and 7 bases from J; junction bases left unmatched: 5. CDR3 DNA: TGCGCCAGCAGCGGTGCAGGGGGGAATTCACCCCTCCACTTT. The encoded protein is CASSGAGGNSPLHF.